These 17 T cell receptor beta chains were all obtained from the same sample, sequenced in a study of regulatory T cells in long-lasting Graves disease. Libraries of TCR beta came from iRepertoire HTBI primers plus Arm-PCR of CDR3 regions. TCRdb recomputed calls from the multiplex PCR reads with MiXCR, one row per CDR3 protein. The table shows hundreds of thousands of distinct CDR3 sequences, with approximately 20% occurring only once. Time point of the sample: newly diagnosed GD, antithyroid drugs for less than 3 months. The TCR library was made from RNA that had been extracted from PBMCs in TRIzol. Sample: peripheral blood mononuclear cells (PBMCs), taken at new diagnosis, from a patient treated with antithyroid drugs. The receptors originated from a female donor with Graves disease.

The rearrangement joins TRBV2 to TRBJ2-1; 11 bases map to TRBD2. The trim removed 6 bases at V and 5 bases at J, leaving 9 bases unmatched. CDR1 and CDR2 from the germline V gene are SNHLY and FYNNEI. The CDR3 runs 16 residues. The CDR3 loop reads CASSLKLAGAHNEQFF. DNA of the CDR3: TGTGCCAGCAGCTTAAAACTAGCGGGAGCCCACAATGAGCAGTTCTTC.

The chain joins TRBV4-2 to TRBJ1-3; D not resolved. Trimming removed 0 bases from V and 0 bases from J, with 9 bases in between. CDR3 length equals 16 residues. The germline CDR1 and CDR2 sequences are LGHNA and YNFKEQ. The chain's CDR3 is CASSQDQAGSGNTIYF. The CDR3 DNA is TGTGCCAGCAGCCAAGATCAGGCCGGCTCTGGAAACACCATATATTTT.

This clonotype was counted ten times or more. The chain employs TRBV30 and TRBJ1-2; TRBD1 might be the D (5 bases). With 5 bases removed from V and 1 base from J, the gap between germline ends came to 8 bases. The CDR3 contains 12 residues. The germline V gene has CDR1 GTSNPN and CDR2 SVGIG (reference sequence). The CDR3 here is CAWDRLNYGYTF. Written as DNA, the CDR3 is TGTGCCTGGGACAGACTTAACTATGGCTACACCTTC.

Ten or more counts support this clonotype. This rearrangement joins TRBV13 to TRBJ2-3; 9 bases are shared with TRBD2. The CDR3 is made up of 16 amino acids. Germline V gene lookup returns CDR1 PRHDT and CDR2 FYEKMQ (reference sequence). The V gene end was trimmed by 5 bases and the J gene end by 8 bases; junction bases not matched to a gene: 14. The CDR3 reads CASSPHWREGHATQYF. DNA for the CDR3: TGTGCCAGCAGCCCACACTGGCGGGAGGGCCATGCTACGCAGTATTTT. The full variable domain, with the rest looked up from reference TRBV13 and TRBJ2-3, is AAGVIQSPRHLIKEKRETATLKCYPIPRHDTVYWYQQGPGQDPQFLISFYEKMQSDKGSIPDRFSAQQFSDYHSELNMSSLELGDSALYFCASSPHWREGHATQYFGPGTRLTVL.

The J gene is TRBJ1-1, the V gene TRBV19; TRBD1 aligns across 7 bases. Germline CDR1 and CDR2: LNHDA and SQIVND (reference sequence). This CDR3 has 15 residues. The junction had 5 bases not matched to a gene; V was cut back by 3 bases and J by 1 base. CDR3 in amino acids: CASSMADRANTEAFF. The DNA for the CDR3 is TGTGCCAGTAGTATGGCCGACAGGGCGAACACTGAAGCTTTCTTT.

The chain carries TRBV2 and TRBJ2-1; D perhaps matches TRBD2 (5 bases). The CDR3 loop spans 17 amino acids. V was cut by 4 bases and J by 0 bases, with 16 bases left in between. Germline CDR1 reads SNHLY; CDR2 reads FYNNEI. In nucleotides, the CDR3 is TGTGCCAGCAGTGTATCGGGGTTGGCGAGCTCCTACAATGAGCAGTTCTTC. Translation gives CASSVSGLASSYNEQFF.

A few counts support this clonotype. The genes are TRBV20-1 and TRBJ2-1, with no clear D. The germline gives CDR1 DFQATT, CDR2 SNEGSKA (reference sequence). The V end lost 0 bases, the J end lost 8 bases, and 11 bases lay between the germline ends. The CDR3 has 13 residues. This CDR3 reads CSARDSSRDEQFF. CDR3 nucleotides: TGCAGTGCTAGAGATTCCTCTAGAGATGAGCAGTTCTTC.

This clonotype occurred many times. The chain couples TRBV6-1 to TRBJ1-4, with 7 positions matching TRBD1. CDR1 is MNHNS and CDR2 is SASEGT in the germline V gene. After removal of 6 bases from V and 13 bases from J, the junction contained 11 bases not matched to a gene. This CDR3 spans 13 amino acids. CDR3 amino acids: CASSPTGPGLLFF. The CDR3 nucleotides are TGTGCCAGCAGCCCGACAGGGCCAGGCCTACTGTTTTTT.

This clonotype has more than one count but fewer than ten. The chain couples TRBV19 to TRBJ2-4; TRBD2 agrees at 9 bases. The CDR3 runs 16 residues. Germline CDR1 reads LNHDA; CDR2 reads SQIVND (reference sequence). Germline trimming cut 2 bases from V and 0 bases from J; bases unmatched to any gene: 2. The CDR3 protein is CASSISGRQAKNIQYF. The DNA of the CDR3 is TGTGCCAGTAGTATAAGCGGGAGGCAAGCCAAAAACATTCAGTACTTC.

This clonotype was recorded many times. V and J are TRBV10-3 and TRBJ2-5; 8 bases line up with TRBD2. Per germline, CDR1 ENHRY and CDR2 SYGVKD. CDR3 length equals 14 residues. V was pared by 3 bases and J by 3 bases, with 3 bases of the junction left unmatched. CDR3 sequence (DNA): TGTGCCATCAGTGATGGAGCGGGAGAAGAGACCCAGTACTTC. It encodes CAISDGAGEETQYF.

This clonotype was counted many times. The chain couples TRBV27 to TRBJ2-4, with TRBD1 matching over 8 bases. J gave up 2 bases and V 4 bases, and 7 bases lay outside the gene matches. The CDR3 contains 16 residues. Germline V gene sequence: CDR1 MNHEY, CDR2 SMNVEV (reference sequence). The CDR3 sequence: CASSSGGPLTKNIQYF. CDR3 nucleotide sequence: TGTGCCAGCAGTTCAGGGGGCCCTTTAACCAAAAACATTCAGTACTTC.

This clonotype was seen many times. The chain couples TRBV18 to TRBJ1-5; TRBD1 aligns across 9 bases. The germline gives CDR1 KGHSH, CDR2 LQKENI. Losses at the gene ends were 3 bases for V and 1 base for J; bases not matched to a gene: 1. The CDR3 consists of 15 residues. The chain's CDR3 is CASSPGQGSNQPQHF. The CDR3 nucleotides are TGTGCCAGCTCACCGGGACAGGGAAGCAATCAGCCCCAGCATTTT.

At least ten counts were recorded for this clonotype. The J gene is TRBJ2-5, the V gene TRBV12-3 or TRBV12-4; D might be TRBD1 or TRBD2, each matching 5 bases. Between the trimmed V and J ends, which lost 5 bases and 7 bases, there was a span of 20 bases. This CDR3 spans 15 amino acids. The CDR3 sequence is CASSLPGPGRGTQYF. For the CDR3, the DNA is TGTGCCAGCAGTCTTCCGGGACCCGGCCGGGGGACCCAGTACTTC.

This clonotype was recorded many times. The chain joins TRBV28 to TRBJ2-1, with a tentative D call TRBD2 (6 bases). Trimming took 2 bases from V and 8 from J, leaving 7 bases between them. The CDR3 contains 12 residues. CDR1 is MDHEN and CDR2 is SYDVKM in the germline V gene. CDR3 loop: CASSLTGDEQFF. The DNA for the CDR3 is TGTGCCAGCAGTTTAACGGGGGATGAGCAGTTCTTC.

This clonotype was counted many times. This sequence joins TRBV7-9 and TRBJ2-7; 10 bases line up with TRBD2. After removal of 5 bases from V and 7 bases from J, the junction contained 8 bases not matched to a gene. The CDR3 extends over 14 amino acids. CDR1 is SEHNR, CDR2 FQNEAQ, per germline (reference sequence). Here the CDR3 reads CASSLSGRANEQYF. DNA for the CDR3: TGTGCCAGCAGCCTGAGCGGGAGGGCTAATGAGCAGTACTTC.

The rearrangement links TRBV14 to TRBJ2-2; D gene uncertain. Looked up from germline, CDR1 is SGHDN and CDR2 is FVKESK. V was cut by 4 bases and J by 3 bases, with 18 bases left in between. This CDR3 contains 17 residues. CDR3 residues: CASSPIPLAKDTGELFF. In DNA, the CDR3 is TGTGCCAGCAGCCCTATACCACTCGCGAAGGACACCGGGGAGCTGTTTTTT.

The chain uses TRBV28 and TRBJ2-3; 8 nucleotides line up with TRBD2. Germline values: CDR1 MDHEN, CDR2 SYDVKM. The CDR3 runs to 14 residues. V was pared by 5 bases and J by 1 base, with 2 bases of the junction left unmatched. Here the CDR3 DNA reads TGTGCCAGCAGTCCAGCGGGAGGCACAGATACGCAGTATTTT. As protein: CASSPAGGTDTQYF.